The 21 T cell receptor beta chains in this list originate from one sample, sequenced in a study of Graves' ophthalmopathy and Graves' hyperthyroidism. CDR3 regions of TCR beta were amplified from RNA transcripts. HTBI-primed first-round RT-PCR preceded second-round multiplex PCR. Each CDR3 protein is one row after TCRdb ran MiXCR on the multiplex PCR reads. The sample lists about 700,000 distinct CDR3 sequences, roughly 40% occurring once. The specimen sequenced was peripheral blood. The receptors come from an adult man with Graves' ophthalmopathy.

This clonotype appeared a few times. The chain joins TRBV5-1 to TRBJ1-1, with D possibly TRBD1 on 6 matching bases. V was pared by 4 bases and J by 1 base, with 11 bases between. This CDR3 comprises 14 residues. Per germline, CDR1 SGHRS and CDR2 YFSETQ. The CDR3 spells CASSNRQANTEAFF. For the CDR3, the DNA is TGCGCCAGCAGCAACAGACAGGCGAACACTGAAGCTTTCTTT.

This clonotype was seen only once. CDR3 residues: CASSLQGSGYGYTF. The CDR3 DNA follows: TGTGCCAGCAGCTTACAAGGTTCTGGCTATGGCTACACCTTC. The chain couples TRBV11-1 to TRBJ1-2; D gene ambiguous. Trimming stripped 2 bases from V and 4 bases from J, with 11 bases between. CDR3 length: 14 residues. Germline assignment: CDR1 SGHAT and CDR2 FQDESV (reference sequence).

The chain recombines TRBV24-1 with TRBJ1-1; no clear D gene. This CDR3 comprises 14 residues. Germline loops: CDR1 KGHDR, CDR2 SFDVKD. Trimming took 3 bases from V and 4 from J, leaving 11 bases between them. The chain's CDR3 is CATSDAGGGTEAFF. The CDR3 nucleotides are TGTGCCACCAGTGATGCGGGCGGAGGCACTGAAGCTTTCTTT.

CDR3 bases: TGTGCCAGCAGCGTACGGTTGGGCGGGGAGCTGTTTTTT. It translates to CASSVRLGGELFF. V usage is TRBV7-9 and J usage is TRBJ2-2, with D unclear. Trimming took 5 bases from V and 7 from J, leaving 11 bases between them. The length of the CDR3 is 13 residues. Germline CDR1 reads SEHNR; CDR2 reads FQNEAQ (reference sequence).

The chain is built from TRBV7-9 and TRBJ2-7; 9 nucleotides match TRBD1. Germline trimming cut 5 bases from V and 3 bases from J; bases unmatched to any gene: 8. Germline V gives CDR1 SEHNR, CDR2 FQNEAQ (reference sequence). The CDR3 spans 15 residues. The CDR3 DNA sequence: TGTGCCAGCAGCAAAGGGACAGGGAGGGTCTACGAGCAGTACTTC. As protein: CASSKGTGRVYEQYF.

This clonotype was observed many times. CDR3 protein: CAISRAETYEQYF. In nucleotides, the CDR3 is TGTGCCATCAGCCGAGCTGAGACCTACGAGCAGTACTTC. The V and J genes are TRBV10-3 and TRBJ2-7, with D uncertain. Germline loops: CDR1 ENHRY, CDR2 SYGVKD. The CDR3 length is 13 residues. With 6 bases removed from V and 2 bases from J, the gap between germline ends came to 11 bases.

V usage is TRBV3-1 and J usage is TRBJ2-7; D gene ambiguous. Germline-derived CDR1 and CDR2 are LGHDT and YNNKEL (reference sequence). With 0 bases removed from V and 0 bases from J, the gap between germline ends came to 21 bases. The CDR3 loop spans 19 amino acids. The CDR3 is CASSQDPWMGDAVSYEQYF. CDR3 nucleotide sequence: TGTGCCAGCAGCCAAGATCCCTGGATGGGCGATGCGGTCTCCTACGAGCAGTACTTC.

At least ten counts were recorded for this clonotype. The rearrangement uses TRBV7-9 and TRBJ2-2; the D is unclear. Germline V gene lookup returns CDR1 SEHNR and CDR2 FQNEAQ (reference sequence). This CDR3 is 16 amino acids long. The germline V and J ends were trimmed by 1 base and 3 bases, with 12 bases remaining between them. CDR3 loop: CASSLGGGGDTGELFF. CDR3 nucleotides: TGTGCCAGCAGCTTAGGCGGCGGCGGAGACACCGGGGAGCTGTTTTTT.

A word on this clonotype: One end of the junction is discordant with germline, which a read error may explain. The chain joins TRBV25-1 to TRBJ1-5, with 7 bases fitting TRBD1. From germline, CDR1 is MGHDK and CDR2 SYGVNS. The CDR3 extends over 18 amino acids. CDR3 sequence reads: CASSESRGRQGRNQPRHF. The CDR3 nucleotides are TGTGCCAGCAGTGAATCAAGGGGTAGACAGGGCCGCAATCAGCCCCGGCATTTT.

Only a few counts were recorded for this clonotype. The CDR3 bases are TGTGCCAGCAGCTTAATTCGACAGGGGGCTGTTGGCTACACCTTC. The encoded protein is CASSLIRQGAVGYTF. The V call is TRBV7-9, the J call TRBJ1-2; TRBD1 agrees at 10 bases. This CDR3 spans 15 amino acids. Losses at the gene ends were 2 bases for V and 7 bases for J; bases not matched to a gene: 7. CDR1 is SEHNR, CDR2 FQNEAQ, per germline (reference sequence).

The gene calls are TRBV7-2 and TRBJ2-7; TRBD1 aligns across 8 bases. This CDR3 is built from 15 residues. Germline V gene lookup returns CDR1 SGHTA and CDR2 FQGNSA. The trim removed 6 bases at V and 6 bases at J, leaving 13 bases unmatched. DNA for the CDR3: TGTGCCAGCAGTTACACGCCAGGGGGCTATAGCGAGCAGTACTTC. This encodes CASSYTPGGYSEQYF.

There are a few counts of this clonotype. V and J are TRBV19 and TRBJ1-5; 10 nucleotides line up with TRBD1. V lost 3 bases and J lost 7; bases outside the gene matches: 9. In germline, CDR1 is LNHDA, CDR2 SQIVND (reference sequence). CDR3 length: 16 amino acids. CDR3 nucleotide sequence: TGTGCCAGTAGTATCCCGGGACAGGGGTACGGACAGCCCCAGCATTTT. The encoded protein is CASSIPGQGYGQPQHF.

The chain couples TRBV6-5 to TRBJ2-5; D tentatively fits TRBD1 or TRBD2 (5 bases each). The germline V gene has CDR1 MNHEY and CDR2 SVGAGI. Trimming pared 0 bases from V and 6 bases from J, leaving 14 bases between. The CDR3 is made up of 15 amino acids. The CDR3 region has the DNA TGTGCCAGCAGTTACTCGAGGGTGGGGGTGAAGACCCAGTACTTC. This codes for CASSYSRVGVKTQYF.

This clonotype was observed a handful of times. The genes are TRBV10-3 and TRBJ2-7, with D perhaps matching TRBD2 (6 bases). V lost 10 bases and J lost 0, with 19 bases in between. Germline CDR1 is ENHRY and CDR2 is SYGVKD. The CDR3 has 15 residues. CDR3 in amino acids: CASTPVGGSSYEQYF. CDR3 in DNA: TGTGCCAGCACCCCGGTCGGGGGATCCTCCTACGAGCAGTACTTC.

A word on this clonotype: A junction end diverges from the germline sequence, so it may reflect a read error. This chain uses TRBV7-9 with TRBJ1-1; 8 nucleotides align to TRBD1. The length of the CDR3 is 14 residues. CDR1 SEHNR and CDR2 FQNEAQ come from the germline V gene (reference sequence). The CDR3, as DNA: TGTGCCAGCAGTTTAGCAGGGGGCAGGCCTGAAGCTTTCTTT. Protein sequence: CASSLAGGRPEAFF.

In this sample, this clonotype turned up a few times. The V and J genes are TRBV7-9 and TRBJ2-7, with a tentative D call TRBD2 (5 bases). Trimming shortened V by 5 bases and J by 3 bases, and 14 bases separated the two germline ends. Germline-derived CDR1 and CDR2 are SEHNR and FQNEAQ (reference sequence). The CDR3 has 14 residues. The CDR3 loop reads CASSPRGRDYEQYF. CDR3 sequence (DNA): TGTGCCAGCAGCCCTAGAGGCCGGGACTACGAGCAGTACTTC.

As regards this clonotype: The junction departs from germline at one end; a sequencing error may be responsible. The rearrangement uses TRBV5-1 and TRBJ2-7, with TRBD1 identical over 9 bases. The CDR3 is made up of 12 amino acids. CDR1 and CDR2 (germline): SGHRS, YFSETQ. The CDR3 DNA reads TGCGCCAGCAGCTTGGGCGGGACAGGGTGGTTCTTC. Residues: CASSLGGTGWFF.

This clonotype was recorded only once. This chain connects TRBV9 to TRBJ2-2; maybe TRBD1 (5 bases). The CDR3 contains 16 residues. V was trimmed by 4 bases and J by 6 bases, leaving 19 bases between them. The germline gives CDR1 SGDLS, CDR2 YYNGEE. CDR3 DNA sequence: TGTGCCAGCAGCCCCAGGCCAGGGATATTAGCCGGGGAGCTGTTTTTT. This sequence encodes CASSPRPGILAGELFF.

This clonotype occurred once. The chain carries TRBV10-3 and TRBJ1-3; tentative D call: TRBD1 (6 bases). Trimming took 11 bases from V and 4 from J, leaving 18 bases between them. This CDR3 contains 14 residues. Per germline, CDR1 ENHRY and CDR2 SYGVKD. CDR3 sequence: CAAGASGAGNTIYF. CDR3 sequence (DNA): TGTGCCGCAGGGGCTAGCGGGGCCGGAAACACCATATATTTT.

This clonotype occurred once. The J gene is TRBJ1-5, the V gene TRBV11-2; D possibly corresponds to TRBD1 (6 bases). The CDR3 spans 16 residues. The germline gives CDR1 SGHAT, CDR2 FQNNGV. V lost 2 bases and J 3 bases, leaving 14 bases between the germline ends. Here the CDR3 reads CASSLLAGGANQPQHF. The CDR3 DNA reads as TGTGCCAGCAGCTTATTAGCGGGGGGGGCCAATCAGCCCCAGCATTTT.

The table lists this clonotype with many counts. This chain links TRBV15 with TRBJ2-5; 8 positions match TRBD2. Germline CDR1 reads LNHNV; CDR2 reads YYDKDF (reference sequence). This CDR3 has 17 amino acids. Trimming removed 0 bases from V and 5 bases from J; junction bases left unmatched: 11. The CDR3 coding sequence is TGTGCCACCAGCAGAGATGATCGTGGACTAGCAGAGGAGACCCAGTACTTC. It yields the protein CATSRDDRGLAEETQYF.